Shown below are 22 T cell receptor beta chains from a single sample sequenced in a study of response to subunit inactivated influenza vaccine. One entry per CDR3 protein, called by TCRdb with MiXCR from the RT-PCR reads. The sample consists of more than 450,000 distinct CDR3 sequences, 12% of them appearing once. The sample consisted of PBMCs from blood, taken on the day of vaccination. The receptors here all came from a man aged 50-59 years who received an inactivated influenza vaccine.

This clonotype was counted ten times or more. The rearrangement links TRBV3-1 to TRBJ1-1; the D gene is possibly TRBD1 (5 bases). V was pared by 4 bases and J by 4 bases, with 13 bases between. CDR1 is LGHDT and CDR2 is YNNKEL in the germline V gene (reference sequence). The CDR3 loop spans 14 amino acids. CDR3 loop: CASSRDGGGTEAFF. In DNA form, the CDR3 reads TGTGCCAGCAGCCGGGACGGTGGGGGCACTGAAGCTTTCTTT. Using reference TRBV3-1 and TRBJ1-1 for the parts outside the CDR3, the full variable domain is DTAVSQTPKYLVTQMGNDKSIKCEQNLGHDTMYWYKQDSKKFLKIMFSYNNKELIINETVPNRFSPKSPDKAHLNLHINSLELGDSAVYFCASSRDGGGTEAFFGQGTRLTVV.

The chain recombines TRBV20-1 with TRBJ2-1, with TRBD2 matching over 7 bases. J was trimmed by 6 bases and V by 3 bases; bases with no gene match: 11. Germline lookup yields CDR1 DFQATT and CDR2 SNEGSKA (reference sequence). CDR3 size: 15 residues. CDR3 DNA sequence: TGCAGTGCTAGTTCACTAGCGCACCATCCCAATGAGCAGTTCTTC. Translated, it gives CSASSLAHHPNEQFF.

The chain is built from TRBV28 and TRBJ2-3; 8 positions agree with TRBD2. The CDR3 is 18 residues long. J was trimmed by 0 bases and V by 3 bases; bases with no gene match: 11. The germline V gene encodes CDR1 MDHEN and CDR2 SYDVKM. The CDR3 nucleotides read TGTGCCAGCAGTTTGGAGCGGGGGTCTTTTTCTAGCACAGATACGCAGTATTTT. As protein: CASSLERGSFSSTDTQYF.

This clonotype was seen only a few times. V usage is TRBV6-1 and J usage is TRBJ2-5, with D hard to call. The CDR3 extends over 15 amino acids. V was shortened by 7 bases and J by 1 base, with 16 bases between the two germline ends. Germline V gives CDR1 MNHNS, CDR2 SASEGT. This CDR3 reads CASKMDPLLQETQYF. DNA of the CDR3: TGTGCCAGCAAGATGGACCCTCTCCTCCAAGAGACCCAGTACTTC.

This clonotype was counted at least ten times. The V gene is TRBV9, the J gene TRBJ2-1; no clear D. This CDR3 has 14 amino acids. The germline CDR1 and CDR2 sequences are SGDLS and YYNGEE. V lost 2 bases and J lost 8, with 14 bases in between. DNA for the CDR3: TGTGCCAGCAGCGTTTTCGGCGCCTCGGATGAGCAGTTCTTC. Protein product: CASSVFGASDEQFF. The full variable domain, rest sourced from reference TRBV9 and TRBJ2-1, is DSGVTQTPKHLITATGQRVTLRCSPRSGDLSVYWYQQSLDQGLQFLIQYYNGEERAKGNILERFSAQQFPDLHSELNLSSLELGDSALYFCASSVFGASDEQFFGPGTRLTVL.

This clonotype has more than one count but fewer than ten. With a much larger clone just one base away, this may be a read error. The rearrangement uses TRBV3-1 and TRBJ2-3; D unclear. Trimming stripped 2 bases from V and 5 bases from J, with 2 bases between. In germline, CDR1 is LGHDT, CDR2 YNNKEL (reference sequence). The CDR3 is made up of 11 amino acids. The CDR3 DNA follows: TGTGCCAGCAGCCAACAAGATACGCAGTATTTT. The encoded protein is CASSQQDTQYF.

CDR3 in DNA: TGTGCCAGCAGCTTGGAAACAGGGACCACAGATACGCAGTATTTT. Translation: CASSLETGTTDTQYF. The chain employs TRBV5-4 and TRBJ2-3; perhaps TRBD1 as D (6 bases). Germline assignment: CDR1 SGHNT and CDR2 YYREEE (reference sequence). There are 15 residues in the CDR3. V lost 0 bases and J 2 bases, leaving 10 bases between the germline ends.

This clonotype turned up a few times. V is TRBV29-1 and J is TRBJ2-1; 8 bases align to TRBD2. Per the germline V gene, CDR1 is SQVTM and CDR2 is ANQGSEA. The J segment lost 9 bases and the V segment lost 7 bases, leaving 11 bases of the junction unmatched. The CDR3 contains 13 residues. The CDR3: CSAGGVDGREQFF. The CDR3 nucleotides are TGCAGCGCCGGGGGGGTGGACGGGCGTGAGCAGTTCTTC.

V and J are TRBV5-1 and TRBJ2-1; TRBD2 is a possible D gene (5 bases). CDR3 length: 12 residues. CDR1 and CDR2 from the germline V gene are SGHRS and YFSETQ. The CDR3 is CASARGYNEQFF. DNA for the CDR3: TGCGCTAGCGCCCGCGGCTACAATGAGCAGTTCTTC.

The CDR3: CSARFGTHSGNTIYF. The CDR3 DNA sequence: TGCAGTGCTAGATTCGGGACACACTCTGGAAACACCATATATTTT. This rearrangement joins TRBV20-1 to TRBJ1-3; possibly TRBD1 for D (6 bases). V dropped 2 bases and J dropped 0 bases, with 11 bases sitting between them. CDR1 DFQATT and CDR2 SNEGSKA come from the germline V gene (reference sequence). CDR3 length: 15 residues.

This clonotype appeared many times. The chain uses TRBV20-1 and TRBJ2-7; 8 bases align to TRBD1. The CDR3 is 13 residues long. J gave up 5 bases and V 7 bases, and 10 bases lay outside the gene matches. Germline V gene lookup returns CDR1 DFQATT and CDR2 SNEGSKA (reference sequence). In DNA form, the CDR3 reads TGCAGTGTTGAGACAGGGGTAAGCGACGAGCAGTACTTC. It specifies CSVETGVSDEQYF.

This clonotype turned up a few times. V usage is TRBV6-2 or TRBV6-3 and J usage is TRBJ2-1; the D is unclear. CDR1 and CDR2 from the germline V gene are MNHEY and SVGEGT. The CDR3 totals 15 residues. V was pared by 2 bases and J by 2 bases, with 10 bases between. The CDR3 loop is CASSYATGPYNEQFF. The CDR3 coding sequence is TGTGCCAGCAGTTACGCGACTGGGCCCTACAATGAGCAGTTCTTC.

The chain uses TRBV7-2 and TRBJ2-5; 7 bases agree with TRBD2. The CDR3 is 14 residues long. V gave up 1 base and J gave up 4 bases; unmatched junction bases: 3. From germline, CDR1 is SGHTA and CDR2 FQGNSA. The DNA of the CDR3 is TGTGCCAGCAGCTTAGTTCCTAGCGGAGAGACCCAGTACTTC. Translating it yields CASSLVPSGETQYF.

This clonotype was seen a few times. The CDR3 nucleotides read TGCAGCGCCAGACTGCGCCCTCCCCAAGAGACCCAGTACTTC. This translates into CSARLRPPQETQYF. The chain couples TRBV29-1 to TRBJ2-5; D is undetermined. The germline V gene encodes CDR1 SQVTM and CDR2 ANQGSEA. CDR3 length: 14 amino acids. The V end lost 7 bases, the J end lost 1 base, and 16 bases lay between the germline ends.

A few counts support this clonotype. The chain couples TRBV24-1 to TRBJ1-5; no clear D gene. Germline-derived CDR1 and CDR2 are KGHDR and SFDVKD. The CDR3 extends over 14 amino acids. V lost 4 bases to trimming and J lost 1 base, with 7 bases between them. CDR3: CATSEIRSNQPQHF. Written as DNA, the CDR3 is TGTGCCACCAGTGAAATCAGGAGCAATCAGCCCCAGCATTTT.

CDR3 protein: CAIRDRDTEAFF. The DNA for the CDR3 is TGTGCCATCAGAGACAGGGACACTGAAGCTTTCTTT. V usage is TRBV10-3 and J usage is TRBJ1-1, with 7 bases matching TRBD1. The CDR3 sequence is 12 residues long. Germline V CDR1 and CDR2: ENHRY, SYGVKD. J was trimmed by 3 bases and V by 6 bases; bases with no gene match: 1.

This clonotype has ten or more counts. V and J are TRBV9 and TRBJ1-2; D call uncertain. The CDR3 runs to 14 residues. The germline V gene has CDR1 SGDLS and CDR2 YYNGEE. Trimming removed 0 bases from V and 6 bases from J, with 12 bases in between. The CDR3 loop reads CASSVGSRIDGYTF. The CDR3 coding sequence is TGTGCCAGCAGCGTAGGGTCTCGTATCGATGGCTACACCTTC.

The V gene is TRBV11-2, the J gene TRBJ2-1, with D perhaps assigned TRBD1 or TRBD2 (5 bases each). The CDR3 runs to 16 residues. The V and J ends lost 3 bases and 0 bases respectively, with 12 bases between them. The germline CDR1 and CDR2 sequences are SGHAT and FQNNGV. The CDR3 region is CASSLRGDLSYNEQFF. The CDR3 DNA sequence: TGTGCCAGCAGCTTGAGAGGGGACCTCTCCTACAATGAGCAGTTCTTC. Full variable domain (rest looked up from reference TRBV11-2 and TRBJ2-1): EAGVAQSPRYKIIEKRQSVAFWCNPISGHATLYWYQQILGQGPKLLIQFQNNGVVDDSQLPKDRFSAERLKGVDSTLKIQPAKLEDSAVYLCASSLRGDLSYNEQFFGPGTRLTVL.

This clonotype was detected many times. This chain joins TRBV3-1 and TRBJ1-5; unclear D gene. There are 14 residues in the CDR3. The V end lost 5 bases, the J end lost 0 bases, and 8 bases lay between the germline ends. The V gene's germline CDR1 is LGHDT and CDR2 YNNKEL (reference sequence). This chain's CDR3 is CASSGLHSNQPQHF. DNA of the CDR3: TGTGCCAGCAGCGGATTACATAGCAATCAGCCCCAGCATTTT.

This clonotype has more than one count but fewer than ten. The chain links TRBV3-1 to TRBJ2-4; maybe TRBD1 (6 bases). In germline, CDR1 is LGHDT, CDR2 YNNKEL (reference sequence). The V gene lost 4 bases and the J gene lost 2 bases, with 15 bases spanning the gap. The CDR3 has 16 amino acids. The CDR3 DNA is TGTGCCAGCAGCCTATCGAAGGGGGAATCCAAAAACATTCAGTACTTC. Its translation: CASSLSKGESKNIQYF.

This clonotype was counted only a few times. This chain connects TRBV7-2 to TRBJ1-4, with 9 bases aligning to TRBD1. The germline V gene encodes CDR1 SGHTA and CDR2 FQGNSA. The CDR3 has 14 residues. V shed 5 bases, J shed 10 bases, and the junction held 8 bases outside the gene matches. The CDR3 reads CASSPGTGSGKLFF. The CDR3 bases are TGTGCCAGCAGCCCCGGGACAGGGTCTGGAAAACTGTTTTTT.

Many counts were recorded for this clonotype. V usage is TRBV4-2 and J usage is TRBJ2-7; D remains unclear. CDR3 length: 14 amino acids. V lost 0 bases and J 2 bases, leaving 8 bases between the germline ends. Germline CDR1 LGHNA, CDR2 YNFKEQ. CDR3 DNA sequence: TGTGCCAGCAGCCAAGACGGTCATACCTACGAGCAGTACTTC. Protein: CASSQDGHTYEQYF.